A selection of T cell receptor beta chains follows, all from one sample in a study of vaccination effects on CD4 cells after COVID-19. Their cognate antigens are unknown. The method was immunoSEQ multiplex PCR; TCRdb's version includes in-frame clones alone and lacks a portion of them. The sample lists about 73,000 clones; roughly 79% were seen once. Sequencing was performed on CD4+ T cells from PBMCs cultured with HCoV-NL63 spike peptides, taken before COVID-19 vaccination. All receptors derive from a human donor who received a COVID-19 vaccine. Each CDR3 is given with its conserved first and last residue. Expanded clones get a size class; other rows say once, few or many, or leave the size out.

J: TRBJ1-5; length: 13; size: few; V: TRBV7-2; CDR3: CASSQRQGQPQHF
J: TRBJ1-5; length: 12; size: .; V: TRBV12-3/TRBV12-4; CDR3: CASRTGTGPKYF
J: TRBJ1-1; length: 14; size: .; V: TRBV18; CDR3: CASSPSTSQREAFF
J: TRBJ2-2; length: 16; size: few; V: TRBV7-2; CDR3: CASSLMGILNTGELFF
J: TRBJ2-1; length: 15; size: .; V: TRBV11-3; CDR3: CASSRGGTLDNEQFF
J: TRBJ1-6; length: 13; size: .; V: TRBV6-5; CDR3: CASGRERNSPLHF
J: TRBJ2-2; length: 16; size: .; V: TRBV3-1/TRBV3-2; CDR3: CASSQHRGPDTGELFF
J: TRBJ2-1; length: 15; size: .; V: TRBV24-1; CDR3: CATSSGGTTYNEQFF
J: TRBJ2-1; length: 16; size: .; V: TRBV5-1; CDR3: CASSLSGGGYYNEQFF
J: TRBJ1-2; length: 13; size: .; V: TRBV10-3; CDR3: CAISAGTYYGYTF
J: TRBJ2-2; length: 16; size: .; V: TRBV7-3; CDR3: CASSFARGANTGELFF
J: TRBJ2-5; length: 13; size: .; V: TRBV7-9; CDR3: CASSLEGGETQYF
J: TRBJ2-2; length: 15; size: few; V: TRBV11-3; CDR3: CASRLTSGVAGELFF
J: TRBJ1-6; length: 11; size: few; V: TRBV6-1; CDR3: CASSEAAVLHF
J: TRBJ2-5; length: 16; size: .; V: TRBV11-2; CDR3: CASRIPGQGKQETQYF
J: TRBJ2-1; length: 14; size: .; V: TRBV7-3; CDR3: CASSSQLTSREQFF
J: TRBJ1-1; length: 14; size: .; V: TRBV28; CDR3: CASLRTGGAPEAFF
J: TRBJ1-2; length: 12; size: .; V: TRBV2; CDR3: CASSPLDYGYTF
J: TRBJ2-5; length: 15; size: .; V: TRBV29-1; CDR3: CSVAGTPEVGETQYF
J: TRBJ1-2; length: 14; size: .; V: TRBV3-1/TRBV3-2; CDR3: CASSLRTGRNGYTF
J: TRBJ2-2; length: 13; size: once; V: TRBV10-3; CDR3: CAISERETGELFF
J: TRBJ2-3; length: 18; size: once; V: TRBV6-1; CDR3: CASSEAGSRGGLVDTQYF
J: TRBJ1-4; length: 11; size: .; V: TRBV5-1; CDR3: CASSFNEKLFF
J: TRBJ1-5; length: 17; size: .; V: TRBV19; CDR3: CASSGDRALRTPQPQHF